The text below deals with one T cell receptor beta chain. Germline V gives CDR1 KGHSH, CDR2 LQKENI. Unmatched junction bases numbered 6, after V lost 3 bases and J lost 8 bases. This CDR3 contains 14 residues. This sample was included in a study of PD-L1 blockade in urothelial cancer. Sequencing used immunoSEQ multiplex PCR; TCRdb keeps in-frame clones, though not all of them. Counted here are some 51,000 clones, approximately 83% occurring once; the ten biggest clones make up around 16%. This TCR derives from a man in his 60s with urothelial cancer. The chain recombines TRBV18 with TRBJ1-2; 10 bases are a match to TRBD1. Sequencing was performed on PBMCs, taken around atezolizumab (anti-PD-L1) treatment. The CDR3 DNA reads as TGTGCCAGCTCACCCGGGACAGGGGTGAGCGGCTACACCTTC. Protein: CASSPGTGVSGYTF.